A single T cell receptor beta chain is shown here with its context. The sample has other DNA sequences that encode this CDR3 too. The sample belongs to a study of T cell changes during pregnancy in multiple sclerosis. The table came from immunoSEQ multiplex PCR; TCRdb's copy has only in-frame clones and leaves some out. The profile shows some 33,000 clones, about 88% of them singletons. V lost 4 bases to trimming and J lost 2 bases; unmatched junction nucleotides: 6. This CDR3 contains 14 residues. In germline, CDR1 is SGDLS, CDR2 YYNGEE. Sequenced here: CD8+ T cells from peripheral blood mononuclear cells, sampled in the third trimester of pregnancy. This clonotype was obtained from a female donor with multiple sclerosis, enrolled in a pregnancy study. The V call is TRBV9, the J call TRBJ2-7; 7 bases fit TRBD1. The CDR3 sequence is CASSSGTATYEQYF. The CDR3 coding sequence is TGTGCCAGCAGCTCTGGGACAGCAACCTACGAGCAGTACTTC.